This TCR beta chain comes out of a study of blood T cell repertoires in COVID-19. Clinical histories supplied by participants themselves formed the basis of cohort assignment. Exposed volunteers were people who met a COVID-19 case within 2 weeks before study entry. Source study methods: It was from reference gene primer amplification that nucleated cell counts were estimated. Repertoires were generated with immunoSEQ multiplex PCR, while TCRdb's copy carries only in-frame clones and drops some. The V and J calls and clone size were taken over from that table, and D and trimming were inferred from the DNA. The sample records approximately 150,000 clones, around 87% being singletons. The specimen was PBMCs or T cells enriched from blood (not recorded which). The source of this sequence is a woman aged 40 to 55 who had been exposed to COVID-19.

This CDR3 reads CASSLRDRDHQPQHF. CDR3 DNA: TGTGCCAGTAGTCTCCGGGACAGGGACCATCAGCCCCAGCATTTT. The chain links TRBV19 to TRBJ1-5; the match to TRBD1 covers 9 bases. Germline CDR1 LNHDA, CDR2 SQIVND (reference sequence). The CDR3 length is 15 residues. Trimming cost V 5 bases and J 5 bases; bases outside gene matches: 7.